This entry lists 2 T cell receptor beta chains sequenced from one sample in a study of cytotoxic CD8 clonotypes in ibrutinib-treated CLL. TCRdb's table, derived via immunoSEQ multiplex PCR, lists solely in-frame clones and lacks some. This table holds some 58,000 clones, about 72% found once. Source: PBMCs, taken after 12 months of ibrutinib treatment. Receptors originate from a human donor with chronic lymphocytic leukemia.

This clone has a handful of counts. V usage is TRBV6-1 and J usage is TRBJ2-7; TRBD1 aligns across 7 bases. Germline CDR1 and CDR2: MNHNS and SASEGT. The CDR3 is 13 amino acids. V shed 5 bases, J shed 2 bases, and the junction held 3 bases outside the gene matches. As DNA, the CDR3 is TGTGCCAGCAGTCTGGACAGGACCTACGAGCAGTACTTC. This codes for CASSLDRTYEQYF.

The rearrangement joins TRBV2 to TRBJ1-5, with 9 bases that match TRBD1. The CDR3 is 13 amino acids. Germline loops: CDR1 SNHLY, CDR2 FYNNEI. The V and J ends lost 8 bases and 4 bases, in that order; junction bases with no gene match: 3. CDR3 DNA sequence: TGTGCCAGCGGGACAGGGATTAATCAGCCCCAGCATTTT. Residues: CASGTGINQPQHF. Full variable domain (remainder filled in from reference TRBV2 and TRBJ1-5): EPEVTQTPSHQVTQMGQEVILRCVPISNHLYFYWYRQILGQKVEFLVSFYNNEISEKSEIFDDQFSVERPDGSNFTLKIRSTKLEDSAMYFCASGTGINQPQHFGDGTRLSIL.